The entry that follows covers one T cell receptor beta chain sequence. The sample comes from a study of blood T cell repertoires in COVID-19. Overall study: Specimens from acute and convalescent COVID-19 originated in the United States, Italy and Spain.

Source study methods: Nucleated cell counts were estimated from reference gene primer amplification. TCRdb's copy holds only in-frame clones and misses some; the assay was immunoSEQ multiplex PCR. For V, J and clone size, that table is used; D and trimming come from the DNA. Among 450,000 to 600,000 clones, around 90% were seen once, and the ten largest hold 0.7%. The junction had 6 bases not matched to a gene; V was cut back by 5 bases and J by 8 bases. The CDR3 extends over 13 amino acids. Germline values: CDR1 ENHRY, CDR2 SYGVKD. Individuals aged about 18 to 89 years were recruited from about two dozen US areas.

The clonotype originates from a woman aged 18-29 years who had recovered from COVID-19. The rearrangement joins TRBV10-3 to TRBJ2-3; 8 bases are a match to TRBD1. The sample taken for sequencing was PBMCs or T cells enriched from blood (not recorded which). The CDR3 coding sequence is TGTGCCATCAGTTTGTCAGGGGGCCCTACGCAGTATTTT. Its protein is CAISLSGGPTQYF.